This TCR beta chain derives from a study of tumor and adjacent non-tumor tissue in lung cancer. Study information: Histology: about 13 adenocarcinoma, a couple of squamous cell carcinoma, 1 small cell lung cancer. Whole-study findings and limits: TCR diversity was significantly greater in tumor than normal lung tissue.

The CDR3 loop spans 12 amino acids. In germline, CDR1 is DFQATT, CDR2 SNEGSKA (reference sequence). The library came from three nested PCR rounds adapted from ARM-PCR protocols. MiXCR was run by TCRdb on the multiplex PCR reads, yielding one entry per CDR3 protein. The table includes 90,000 to 100,000 distinct CDR3 sequences, 80% detected once. The template was RNA from unsorted bulk tissue. Distant lung tissue was collected more than 3 cm away from the tumor edge. A note on this clonotype: Its antigen is not identified. At one end, the junction sequence differs from germline, possibly due to a read error.

This chain connects TRBV20-1 to TRBJ1-4; 7 bases are shared with TRBD1. The receptor was derived from a man aged 60 to 75 with small cell lung cancer. Sequences were obtained from distant non-tumor lung tissue. This CDR3 is CSARGTGEKRFF. DNA for the CDR3: TGCAGTGCTAGAGGGACAGGCGAAAAACGGTTTTTT.